The 21 T cell receptor beta chains below come from one sample, sequenced in a study of T-cell memory formation after mild COVID-19. TCRdb used MiXCR to reprocess the 5' RACE reads, holding one entry per CDR3 protein. The sample has roughly 51,000 distinct CDR3 sequences, about 7% seen once. Sequences were obtained from PBMCs or a T cell subset sorted from them (not recorded which). The receptors originated from a young man who had mild COVID-19 (a few samples of this study predate the infection). Cell type and time point are not known.

The rearrangement uses TRBV4-3 and TRBJ2-5; D is undetermined. This CDR3 spans 13 amino acids. Trimming removed 1 base from V and 5 bases from J, with 8 bases in between. From germline, CDR1 is LGHNA and CDR2 YSLEER. Here the CDR3 DNA reads TGCGCCAGCAGCCAAGGTCCGATGGAGACCCAGTACTTC. It translates to CASSQGPMETQYF.

This clonotype was found many times. The genes are TRBV7-2 and TRBJ2-7; D gene ambiguous. The CDR3 is 12 amino acids. Germline loops: CDR1 SGHTA, CDR2 FQGNSA. V was clipped by 3 bases and J by 2 bases, with 5 bases between them. CDR3 in amino acids: CASSFLPYEQYF. The CDR3 DNA follows: TGTGCCAGCAGCTTCCTCCCCTACGAGCAGTACTTC.

This clonotype was recorded at least ten times. The gene calls are TRBV6-5 and TRBJ1-1, with D perhaps TRBD1 (5 bases). The germline V and J ends were trimmed by 0 bases and 4 bases, with 12 bases remaining between them. Germline-derived CDR1 and CDR2 are MNHEY and SVGAGI. This CDR3 contains 15 residues. The CDR3 reads CASSYSATTGTEAFF. As DNA, the CDR3 is TGTGCCAGCAGTTACTCGGCCACCACAGGCACTGAAGCTTTCTTT.

The CDR3 bases are TGTGCCAGCAGCCCCGTCCTAGCGGGGGGCGGGGATACGCAGTATTTT. This translates into CASSPVLAGGGDTQYF. The chain combines TRBV3-1 with TRBJ2-3, with 11 bases lining up with TRBD2. Per germline, CDR1 LGHDT and CDR2 YNNKEL (reference sequence). CDR3 length: 16 amino acids. V lost 4 bases to trimming and J lost 6 bases; unmatched junction nucleotides: 9.

This chain joins TRBV18 and TRBJ1-5; D perhaps matches TRBD1 (6 bases). The germline V gene encodes CDR1 KGHSH and CDR2 LQKENI. Deletions cut 2 bases from V and 5 bases from J, with 10 bases between. This CDR3 contains 14 residues. CDR3 protein: CASSPTGRDQPQHF. CDR3 nucleotides: TGTGCCAGCTCACCAACAGGGAGGGATCAGCCCCAGCATTTT.

The rearrangement joins TRBV7-9 to TRBJ1-4; tentatively, D is TRBD1 (6 bases). The V end lost 0 bases, the J end lost 7 bases, and 15 bases lay between the germline ends. The CDR3 has 16 amino acids. CDR1 and CDR2 from the germline V gene are SEHNR and FQNEAQ (reference sequence). The CDR3 sequence: CASSLARGALGEKLFF. The DNA of the CDR3 is TGTGCCAGCAGCTTAGCGCGGGGGGCTTTGGGTGAAAAACTGTTTTTT. Full variable domain (remainder filled in from reference TRBV7-9 and TRBJ1-4): DTGVSQNPRHKITKRGQNVTFRCDPISEHNRLYWYRQTLGQGPEFLTYFQNEAQLEKSRLLSDRFSAERPKGSFSTLEIQRTEQGDSAMYLCASSLARGALGEKLFFGSGTQLSVL.

V and J are TRBV7-2 and TRBJ2-2; D ambiguous. From germline, CDR1 is SGHTA and CDR2 FQGNSA. The CDR3 loop spans 13 amino acids. V was clipped by 5 bases and J by 4 bases, with 8 bases between them. The CDR3 DNA follows: TGTGCCAGCAGCGCGCAGAGCACCGGGGAGCTGTTTTTT. Amino acid sequence: CASSAQSTGELFF.

This clonotype was found many times. The chain is built from TRBV7-9 and TRBJ2-7; possibly TRBD1 for D (6 bases). Trimming shortened V by 5 bases and J by 5 bases, and 13 bases separated the two germline ends. The CDR3 has 13 residues. The germline V gene encodes CDR1 SEHNR and CDR2 FQNEAQ (reference sequence). CDR3 coding DNA: TGTGCCAGCAGCACCTCGACAGGCGACGAGCAGTACTTC. Encoded protein: CASSTSTGDEQYF.

The chain links TRBV5-5 to TRBJ1-6, with a tentative D call TRBD1 (6 bases). V shed 2 bases and J shed 8 bases, with 11 bases lying between them. Germline V gene lookup returns CDR1 SGHKS and CDR2 YYEKEE (reference sequence). This CDR3 spans 14 amino acids. The CDR3 region has the DNA TGTGCCAGCAGCTTAGCACAGGGTGATTCACCCCTCCACTTT. Protein: CASSLAQGDSPLHF.

The rearrangement joins TRBV10-3 to TRBJ2-3, with TRBD2 identical over 7 bases. This CDR3 has 16 amino acids. Trimming took 6 bases from V and 3 from J; bases not matched to a gene: 12. Germline V gene lookup returns CDR1 ENHRY and CDR2 SYGVKD. Here the CDR3 DNA reads TGTGCCATCAGGCCCGGGACTACAATCGAAACAGATACGCAGTATTTT. Its protein is CAIRPGTTIETDTQYF.

CDR3 amino acids: CASSKFQGDTEAFF. CDR3 DNA sequence: TGTGCCAGCAGCAAATTTCAGGGTGACACTGAAGCTTTCTTT. V usage is TRBV3-1 and J usage is TRBJ1-1; TRBD1 is a possible D gene (5 bases). Germline assignment: CDR1 LGHDT and CDR2 YNNKEL (reference sequence). The V end lost 5 bases, the J end lost 3 bases, and 13 bases lay between the germline ends. The CDR3 has 14 residues.

The chain recombines TRBV5-1 with TRBJ2-5; 8 bases align to TRBD2. The CDR3 is 16 residues long. The germline gives CDR1 SGHRS, CDR2 YFSETQ. The junction had 4 bases not matched to a gene; V was cut back by 0 bases and J by 0 bases. The CDR3 DNA sequence: TGCGCCAGCAGCTTGGGGGTAGCGGGGTACCAAGAGACCCAGTACTTC. Protein: CASSLGVAGYQETQYF. Full variable domain (rest looked up from reference TRBV5-1 and TRBJ2-5): KAGVTQTPRYLIKTRGQQVTLSCSPISGHRSVSWYQQTPGQGLQFLFEYFSETQRNKGNFPGRFSGRQFSNSRSEMNVSTLELGDSALYLCASSLGVAGYQETQYFGPGTRLLVL.

This clonotype was recorded a few times. The chain has TRBV12-3 or TRBV12-4 and TRBJ2-3; D might be TRBD2 (6 bases). This CDR3 is 15 amino acids long. V lost 5 bases and J lost 5, with 17 bases in between. The CDR3 sequence is CASSHSRRGGDTQYF. CDR3 nucleotides: TGTGCCAGCAGTCATTCGAGGCGGGGCGGAGATACGCAGTATTTT.

Regarding this clonotype: The junction departs from germline at one end; a sequencing error may be responsible. The J gene is TRBJ2-7, the V gene TRBV14, with 7 bases aligning to TRBD1. The length of the CDR3 is 11 residues. Germline CDR1 reads SGHDN; CDR2 reads FVKESK. CDR3 nucleotide sequence: TGTGCCAGCAGCCAAGGAAGGGGGCAGGCCTTC. Its protein product is CASSQGRGQAF.

This chain joins TRBV10-2 and TRBJ2-2; D not resolved. V was pared by 3 bases and J by 8 bases, with 10 bases between. The CDR3 is 13 residues long. CDR1 is WSHSY, CDR2 SAAADI, per germline. CDR3 protein: CASSEYRVGELFF. The DNA for the CDR3 is TGCGCCAGCAGTGAATATCGGGTGGGGGAGCTGTTTTTT.

This clonotype has only a few counts. V gene TRBV6-1 combines with J gene TRBJ2-2; D remains unclear. CDR3 length: 14 residues. V was clipped by 3 bases and J by 0 bases, with 5 bases between them. Germline CDR1 reads MNHNS; CDR2 reads SASEGT. Here the CDR3 DNA reads TGTGCCAGCAGTGACAGGTCGAACACCGGGGAGCTGTTTTTT. The encoded protein is CASSDRSNTGELFF.

V gene TRBV7-2 combines with J gene TRBJ2-2, with a weak D call TRBD1 (7 bases). Germline CDR1 reads SGHTA; CDR2 reads FQGNSA. V dropped 2 bases and J dropped 4 bases, with 20 bases sitting between them. This CDR3 comprises 18 residues. The CDR3 region is CASSLRAGTARVTGELFF. The CDR3 DNA is TGTGCCAGCAGCTTACGGGCGGGGACAGCTCGGGTCACCGGGGAGCTGTTTTTT. Full variable domain (outside the CDR3, taken from reference TRBV7-2 and TRBJ2-2): GAGVSQSPSNKVTEKGKDVELRCDPISGHTALYWYRQSLGQGLEFLIYFQGNSAPDKSGLPSDRFSAERTGGSVSTLTIQRTQQEDSAVYLCASSLRAGTARVTGELFFGEGSRLTVL.

This clonotype was seen only a few times. The rearrangement joins TRBV13 to TRBJ1-6; D call uncertain. CDR1 PRHDT and CDR2 FYEKMQ come from the germline V gene (reference sequence). The V and J ends lost 4 bases and 7 bases respectively, with 23 bases between them. The CDR3 is 18 residues long. The CDR3 is CASSSTTNKHSSNSPLHF. The CDR3 DNA follows: TGTGCCAGCAGCTCCACCACGAACAAACACAGCTCCAATTCACCCCTCCACTTT.

In its sample, this clonotype was seen a few times. The chain couples TRBV6-5 to TRBJ1-1; D remains ambiguous. This CDR3 is 14 amino acids long. Germline values: CDR1 MNHEY, CDR2 SVGAGI. Trimming left V 7 bases short and J 3 bases short, with 15 bases between. The CDR3 DNA reads as TGTGCCAGCACCCCGGGTGGCCGAGACACTGAAGCTTTCTTT. Amino acid sequence: CASTPGGRDTEAFF.

This clonotype was seen many times. This rearrangement joins TRBV7-2 to TRBJ2-3; the D gene is possibly TRBD1 (5 bases). Germline loops: CDR1 SGHTA, CDR2 FQGNSA. CDR3 length: 14 residues. Trimming pared 4 bases from V and 2 bases from J, leaving 10 bases between. CDR3 in DNA: TGTGCCAGCAGCTCTTCGACAGCCACAGATACGCAGTATTTT. It yields the protein CASSSSTATDTQYF.

This clonotype was recorded a few times. The chain carries TRBV7-8 and TRBJ2-5, with D uncertain. Germline CDR1 reads SGHVS; CDR2 reads FQNEAQ. The CDR3 spans 14 residues. Trimming cost V 0 bases and J 2 bases, with 7 bases left between them. The CDR3 region is CASSLAETQETQYF. CDR3 coding DNA: TGTGCCAGCAGCTTAGCAGAGACTCAAGAGACCCAGTACTTC.